This passage covers 21 T cell receptor beta chains from one sample sequenced in a study of graft-versus-host responses after intestinal transplantation. Assay used: immunoSEQ multiplex PCR; TCRdb lists only in-frame clones, some missing. The data contain 96,000 or so clones, about 94% of them singletons. Antigens for these TCRs are unknown. This material consisted of unstimulated CD4+ T cells sorted from spleen or lymph node cells, taken before intestinal transplant. The receptors stem from a human donor who received an intestinal transplant.

The chain recombines TRBV9 with TRBJ2-7, with 8 bases matching TRBD2. The CDR3 has 14 amino acids. The ends lost 0 bases at V and 4 bases at J; junction bases unmatched: 3. The germline CDR1 and CDR2 sequences are SGDLS and YYNGEE. CDR3 loop: CASSVGLAGYEQYF. DNA for the CDR3: TGTGCCAGCAGCGTAGGGCTAGCGGGTTACGAGCAGTACTTC.

The CDR3: CASSYLGASSGNTIYF. The CDR3 bases are TGTGCCAGCAGTTACTTGGGGGCCAGCTCTGGAAACACCATATATTTT. The chain recombines TRBV6-5 with TRBJ1-3; TRBD1 might be the D (6 bases). The CDR3 contains 16 residues. Trimming took 1 base from V and 0 from J, leaving 10 bases between them. The germline V gene encodes CDR1 MNHEY and CDR2 SVGAGI.

The CDR3 reads CASSYIGGRVDEQYF. The CDR3 bases are TGTGCCAGCAGTTATATCGGCGGGAGGGTCGACGAGCAGTACTTC. The chain couples TRBV6-5 to TRBJ2-7, with 9 bases aligning to TRBD2. V shed 3 bases and J 5 bases; nucleotides not matched to a gene: 8. The CDR3 runs to 15 residues. CDR1 and CDR2 (germline): MNHEY, SVGAGI.

V and J are TRBV7-2 and TRBJ1-2, with 12 bases that match TRBD1. V shed 4 bases, J shed 3 bases, and the junction held 9 bases outside the gene matches. The V gene's germline CDR1 is SGHTA and CDR2 FQGNSA. CDR3 size: 17 residues. The CDR3 is CASSSPGQGARDYGYTF. The CDR3 coding sequence is TGTGCCAGCAGCTCCCCGGGACAGGGGGCGAGGGACTATGGCTACACCTTC.

The chain recombines TRBV6-1 with TRBJ2-5; 8 nucleotides agree with TRBD2. Trimming cost V 7 bases and J 1 base; bases outside gene matches: 8. Germline CDR1 MNHNS, CDR2 SASEGT. This CDR3 is 15 amino acids long. The CDR3 DNA reads as TGTGCCAGCAATGACGGCGGGAGGCCCCAAGAGACCCAGTACTTC. This codes for CASNDGGRPQETQYF.

This chain links TRBV5-1 with TRBJ1-5; perhaps TRBD1 as D (5 bases). This CDR3 has 13 amino acids. Germline V gene sequence: CDR1 SGHRS, CDR2 YFSETQ. The ends were cut back, 0 bases at V and 8 bases at J, with 9 bases in the middle. This chain's CDR3 is CASSLGGGEPQHF. The CDR3, as DNA: TGCGCCAGCAGCTTGGGCGGGGGGGAGCCCCAGCATTTT.

This chain connects TRBV27 to TRBJ1-3, with 8 bases aligning to TRBD1. The CDR3 runs 17 residues. J lost 4 bases, V lost 5 bases, and 13 bases had no gene match. Germline V lookup: CDR1 MNHEY, CDR2 SMNVEV (reference sequence). The CDR3 is CASSALGFGQGGNTIYF. The CDR3 DNA reads TGTGCCAGCAGTGCCTTGGGGTTCGGACAGGGAGGAAACACCATATATTTT.

The CDR3 DNA reads TGTGCCAGCAGCCAAGATCTAGTCAAGGCCGTTGACTATGGCTACACCTTC. This codes for CASSQDLVKAVDYGYTF. The chain recombines TRBV4-2 with TRBJ1-2; unclear D gene. CDR1 is LGHNA and CDR2 is YNFKEQ in the germline V gene. The V gene lost 0 bases and the J gene lost 3 bases, with 17 bases spanning the gap. The CDR3 is made up of 17 amino acids.

The chain has TRBV7-9 and TRBJ2-3, with D unclear. Deletions cut 8 bases from V and 6 bases from J, with 15 bases between. The germline CDR1 and CDR2 sequences are SEHNR and FQNEAQ (reference sequence). CDR3 size: 13 residues. In DNA form, the CDR3 reads TGTGCCAGCCGGTTTTCAAATGCCGATACGCAGTATTTT. Encoded protein: CASRFSNADTQYF.

V usage is TRBV29-1 and J usage is TRBJ2-7, with D tentatively TRBD2 (6 bases). The CDR3 totals 13 residues. Between the trimmed V and J ends, which lost 7 bases and 5 bases, there was a span of 18 bases. Germline-derived CDR1 and CDR2 are SQVTM and ANQGSEA. The CDR3: CSAARDFRDEQYF. CDR3 nucleotides: TGCAGCGCAGCACGGGACTTTCGGGACGAGCAGTACTTC.

This sequence joins TRBV7-9 and TRBJ2-1, with a tentative D call TRBD1 (6 bases). The V gene's germline CDR1 is SEHNR and CDR2 FQNEAQ (reference sequence). V was pared by 1 base and J by 7 bases, with 11 bases between. There are 14 residues in the CDR3. Here the CDR3 reads CASSLGQGSNEQFF. The CDR3 nucleotides are TGTGCCAGCAGCTTAGGCCAGGGGAGTAATGAGCAGTTCTTC.

The rearrangement links TRBV29-1 to TRBJ1-5; possibly TRBD1 for D (5 bases). The CDR3 has 13 residues. CDR1 is SQVTM, CDR2 ANQGSEA, per germline. This CDR3 is CRALQGSRQPQHF. CDR3 DNA sequence: TGCAGAGCACTTCAGGGTTCTCGTCAGCCCCAGCATTTT.

The chain combines TRBV2 with TRBJ1-3; 7 bases align to TRBD1. CDR1 is SNHLY and CDR2 is FYNNEI in the germline V gene. This CDR3 spans 15 amino acids. J was trimmed by 0 bases and V by 5 bases; bases with no gene match: 4. In nucleotides, the CDR3 is TGTGCCAGCAGTCTGGACAGGAGCTCTGGAAACACCATATATTTT. It yields the protein CASSLDRSSGNTIYF.

The table lists this clone with a count of one. The CDR3 is CASSPQPRSTEAFF. CDR3 sequence (DNA): TGTGCCAGCAGCCCTCAACCGCGGAGCACTGAAGCTTTCTTT. The chain recombines TRBV9 with TRBJ1-1; D gene uncertain. The CDR3 runs to 14 residues. Germline V lookup: CDR1 SGDLS, CDR2 YYNGEE. With 4 bases removed from V and 4 bases from J, the gap between germline ends came to 14 bases.

V is TRBV28 and J is TRBJ1-6; TRBD1 matches at 8 bases. The CDR3 is 19 amino acids. With V trimmed by 2 bases and J by 4 bases, 13 bases remained unmatched. CDR1 and CDR2 from the germline V gene are MDHEN and SYDVKM. CDR3 residues: CASSLARQGALLYNSPLHF. For the CDR3, the DNA is TGTGCCAGCAGTTTAGCCCGGCAGGGGGCTCTTTTATATAATTCACCCCTCCACTTT.

The count of this clone is one. V usage is TRBV5-1 and J usage is TRBJ2-3; 12 positions agree with TRBD2. J lost 5 bases, V lost 1 base, and 8 bases had no gene match. The CDR3 spans 17 residues. CDR1 is SGHRS and CDR2 is YFSETQ in the germline V gene. The CDR3 sequence is CASSLSTSGSRIDTQYF. CDR3 DNA: TGCGCCAGCAGCTTGTCGACTAGCGGGAGTAGGATAGATACGCAGTATTTT.

The chain employs TRBV4-1 and TRBJ2-1; TRBD2 matches at 8 bases. The germline CDR1 and CDR2 sequences are MGHRA and YSYEKL. Germline trimming cut 1 base from V and 6 bases from J; bases unmatched to any gene: 8. The CDR3 consists of 16 residues. The CDR3 region has the DNA TGCGCCAGCAGCCAAGTTCACGGGAGGGCCACCAATGAGCAGTTCTTC. This encodes CASSQVHGRATNEQFF.

V usage is TRBV25-1 and J usage is TRBJ2-7, with unresolved D. Germline CDR1 MGHDK, CDR2 SYGVNS. V gave up 3 bases and J gave up 4 bases, with 13 bases separating them. This CDR3 comprises 14 residues. In DNA, the CDR3 is TGTGCCAGCAGTGAGTCCGGGTCCCTATACGAGCAGTACTTC. As protein: CASSESGSLYEQYF.

The chain uses TRBV11-1 and TRBJ2-3; 10 nucleotides match TRBD2. CDR3 size: 17 residues. Per germline, CDR1 SGHAT and CDR2 FQDESV (reference sequence). V trimming: 2 bases; J trimming: 0 bases; junction bases outside the gene matches: 5. Here the CDR3 reads CASSLTLAGDSTDTQYF. The CDR3 DNA is TGTGCCAGCAGCTTAACTCTAGCGGGGGATAGCACAGATACGCAGTATTTT. The full variable domain, with the rest looked up from reference TRBV11-1 and TRBJ2-3, is EAEVAQSPRYKITEKSQAVAFWCDPISGHATLYWYRQILGQGPELLVQFQDESVVDDSQLPKDRFSAERLKGVDSTLKIQPAELGDSAMYLCASSLTLAGDSTDTQYFGPGTRLTVL.

The J gene is TRBJ1-6, the V gene TRBV7-9; possible D gene TRBD1, 6 bases. Trimming removed 5 bases from V and 9 bases from J, with 17 bases in between. The CDR3 spans 15 residues. Germline CDR1 SEHNR, CDR2 FQNEAQ (reference sequence). CDR3 in DNA: TGTGCCAGCAGCCGTGGTGAACAACAGGGTTCACCCCTCCACTTT. It specifies CASSRGEQQGSPLHF.

The chain couples TRBV4-2 to TRBJ2-3; no clear D. The CDR3 contains 15 residues. The ends were cut back, 0 bases at V and 4 bases at J, with 11 bases in the middle. Germline loops: CDR1 LGHNA, CDR2 YNFKEQ. The chain's CDR3 is CASSQDYVVADTQYF. The DNA for the CDR3 is TGTGCCAGCAGCCAAGATTACGTTGTAGCAGATACGCAGTATTTT.